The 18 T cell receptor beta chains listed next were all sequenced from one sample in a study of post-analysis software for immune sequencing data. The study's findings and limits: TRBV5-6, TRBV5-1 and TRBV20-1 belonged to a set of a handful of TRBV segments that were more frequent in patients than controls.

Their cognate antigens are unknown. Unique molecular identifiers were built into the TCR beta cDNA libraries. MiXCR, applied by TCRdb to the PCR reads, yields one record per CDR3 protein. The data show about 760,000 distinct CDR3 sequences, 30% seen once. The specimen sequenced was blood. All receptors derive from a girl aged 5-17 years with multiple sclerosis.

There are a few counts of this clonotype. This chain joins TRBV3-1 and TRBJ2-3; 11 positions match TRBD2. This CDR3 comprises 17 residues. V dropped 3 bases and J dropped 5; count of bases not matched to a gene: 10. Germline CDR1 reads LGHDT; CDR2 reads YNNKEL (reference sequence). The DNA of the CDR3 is TGTGCCAGCAGCCATTTAGCGGGAGGGTCCTTGGAAGATACGCAGTATTTT. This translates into CASSHLAGGSLEDTQYF.

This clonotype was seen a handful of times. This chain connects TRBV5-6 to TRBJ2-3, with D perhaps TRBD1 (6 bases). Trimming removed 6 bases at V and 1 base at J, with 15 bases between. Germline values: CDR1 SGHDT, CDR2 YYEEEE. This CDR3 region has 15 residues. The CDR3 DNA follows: TGTGCCAGCAACCTCGAAGGGGGAGGCACAGATACGCAGTATTTT. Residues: CASNLEGGGTDTQYF. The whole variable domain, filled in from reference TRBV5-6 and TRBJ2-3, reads DAGVTQSPTHLIKTRGQQVTLRCSPKSGHDTVSWYQQALGQGPQFIFQYYEEEERQRGNFPDRFSGHQFPNYSSELNVNALLLGDSALYLCASNLEGGGTDTQYFGPGTRLTVL.

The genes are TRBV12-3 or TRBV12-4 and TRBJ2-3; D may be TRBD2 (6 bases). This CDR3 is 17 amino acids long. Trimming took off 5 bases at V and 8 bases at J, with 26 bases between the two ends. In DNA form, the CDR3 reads TGTGCCAGCAGTCCCCGAGCGACTTCCGGGGGTCAGGGTACGCAGTATTTT. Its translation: CASSPRATSGGQGTQYF.

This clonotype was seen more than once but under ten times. The CDR3 sequence: CASYSGRAPLNNEQFF. CDR3 bases: TGTGCCAGCTATAGCGGGAGGGCCCCACTAAACAATGAGCAGTTCTTC. This chain links TRBV28 with TRBJ2-1; 11 nucleotides line up with TRBD2. This CDR3 is built from 16 residues. Losses at the gene ends were 8 bases for V and 5 bases for J; bases not matched to a gene: 11. Germline lookup yields CDR1 MDHEN and CDR2 SYDVKM.

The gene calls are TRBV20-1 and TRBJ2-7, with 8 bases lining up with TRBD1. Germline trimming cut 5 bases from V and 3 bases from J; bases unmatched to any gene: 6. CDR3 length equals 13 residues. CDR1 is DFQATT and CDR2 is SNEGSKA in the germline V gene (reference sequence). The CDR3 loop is CSAETGVVYEQYF. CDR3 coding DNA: TGCAGTGCTGAGACAGGGGTGGTCTACGAGCAGTACTTC.

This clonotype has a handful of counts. The CDR3 DNA reads TGTGCCAGCAGTTACCGGGGGGGCTACAATGAGCAGTTCTTC. Amino acids: CASSYRGGYNEQFF. The V gene is TRBV6-6, the J gene TRBJ2-1; 8 nucleotides match TRBD2. The V segment lost 2 bases and the J segment 3 bases; nucleotides outside the gene matches: 0. This CDR3 has 14 amino acids. Germline-derived CDR1 and CDR2 are MNHNY and SVGAGI (reference sequence).

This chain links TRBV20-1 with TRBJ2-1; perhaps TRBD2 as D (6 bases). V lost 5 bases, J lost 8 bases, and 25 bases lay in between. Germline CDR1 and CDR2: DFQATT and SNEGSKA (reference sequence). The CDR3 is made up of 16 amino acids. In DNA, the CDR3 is TGCAGTGCTTACCCGGGGGAGCGCGGACCCTGGGATGAGCAGTTCTTC. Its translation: CSAYPGERGPWDEQFF.

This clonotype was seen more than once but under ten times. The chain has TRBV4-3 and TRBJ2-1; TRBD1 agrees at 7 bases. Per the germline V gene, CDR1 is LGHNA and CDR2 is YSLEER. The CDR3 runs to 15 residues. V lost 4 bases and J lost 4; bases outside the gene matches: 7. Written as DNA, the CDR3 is TGCGCCAGCAGCCGCGACCGGGACAGTTACAATGAGCAGTTCTTC. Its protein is CASSRDRDSYNEQFF.

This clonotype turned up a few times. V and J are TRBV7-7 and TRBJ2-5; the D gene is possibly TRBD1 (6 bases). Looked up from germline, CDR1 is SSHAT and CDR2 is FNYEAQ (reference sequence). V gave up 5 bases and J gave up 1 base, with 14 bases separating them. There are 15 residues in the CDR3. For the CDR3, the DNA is TGTGCCAGCAGCGGAAGTCAGGGGCCCCAAGAGACCCAGTACTTC. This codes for CASSGSQGPQETQYF.

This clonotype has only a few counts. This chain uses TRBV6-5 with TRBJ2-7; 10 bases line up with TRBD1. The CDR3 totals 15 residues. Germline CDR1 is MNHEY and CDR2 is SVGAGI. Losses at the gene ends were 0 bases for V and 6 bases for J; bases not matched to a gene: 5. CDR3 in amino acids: CASSYSMGQGSEQYF. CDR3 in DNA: TGTGCCAGCAGTTACTCGATGGGACAGGGGTCCGAGCAGTACTTC.

CDR3 amino acids: CASSVTDDNYGYTF. CDR3 bases: TGTGCCAGCAGTGTGACAGATGACAACTATGGCTACACCTTC. The chain combines TRBV6-1 with TRBJ1-2; possibly TRBD1 for D (5 bases). The CDR3 loop spans 14 amino acids. Germline loops: CDR1 MNHNS, CDR2 SASEGT. V lost 4 bases, J lost 2 bases, and 11 bases lay in between.

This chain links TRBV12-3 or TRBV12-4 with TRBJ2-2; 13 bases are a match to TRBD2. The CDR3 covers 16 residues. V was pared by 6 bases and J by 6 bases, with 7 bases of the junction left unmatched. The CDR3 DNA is TGTGCCAGCAGAGCCGTGGGACTAGCGGGGTCCGGGGAGCTGTTTTTT. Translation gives CASRAVGLAGSGELFF.

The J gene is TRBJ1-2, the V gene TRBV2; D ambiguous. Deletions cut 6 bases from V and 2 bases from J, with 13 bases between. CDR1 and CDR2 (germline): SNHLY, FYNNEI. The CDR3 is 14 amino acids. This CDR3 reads CASRGPLPNYGYTF. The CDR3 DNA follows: TGTGCCAGCAGAGGACCATTACCCAACTATGGCTACACCTTC.

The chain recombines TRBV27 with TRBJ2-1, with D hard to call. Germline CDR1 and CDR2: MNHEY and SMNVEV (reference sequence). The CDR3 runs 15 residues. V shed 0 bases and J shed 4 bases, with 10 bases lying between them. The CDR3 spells CASSLSLGQYNEQFF. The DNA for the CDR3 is TGTGCCAGCAGTTTATCACTCGGGCAGTACAATGAGCAGTTCTTC.

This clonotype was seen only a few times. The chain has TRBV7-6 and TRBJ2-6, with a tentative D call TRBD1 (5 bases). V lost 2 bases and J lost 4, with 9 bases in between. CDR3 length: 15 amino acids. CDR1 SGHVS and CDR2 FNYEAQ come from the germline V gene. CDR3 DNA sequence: TGTGCCAGCAGCTTATGGGCAGGGGGGGCCAACGTCCTGACTTTC. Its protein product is CASSLWAGGANVLTF.

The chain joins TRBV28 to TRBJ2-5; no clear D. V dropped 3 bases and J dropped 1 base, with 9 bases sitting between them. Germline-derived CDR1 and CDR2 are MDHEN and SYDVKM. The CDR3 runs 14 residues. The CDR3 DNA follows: TGTGCCAGCAGTTTCAGGAATTTCCAAGAGACCCAGTACTTC. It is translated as CASSFRNFQETQYF.

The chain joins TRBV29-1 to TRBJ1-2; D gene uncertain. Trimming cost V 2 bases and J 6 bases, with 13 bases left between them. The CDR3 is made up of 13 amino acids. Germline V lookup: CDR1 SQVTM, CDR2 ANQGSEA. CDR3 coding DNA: TGCAGCGTTGAACTGAGACCCCCCCATGGCTACACCTTC. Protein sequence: CSVELRPPHGYTF.

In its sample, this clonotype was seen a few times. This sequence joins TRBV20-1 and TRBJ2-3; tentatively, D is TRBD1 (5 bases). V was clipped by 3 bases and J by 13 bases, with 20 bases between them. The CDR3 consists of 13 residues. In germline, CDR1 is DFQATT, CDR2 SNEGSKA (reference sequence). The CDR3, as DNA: TGCAGTGCTAGTCCGGAAAGGGCCCTAGGGGAGTATTTT. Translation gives CSASPERALGEYF.